This is a list of T cell receptor beta chains from one sample in a study of patients and donors after allogeneic stem cell transplantation. From the RT-PCR reads, TCRdb called clonotypes with MiXCR, one entry per CDR3 protein. The data hold hundreds of thousands of distinct CDR3 sequences, with around 15% observed a single time. The specimen sequenced was blood, either unsorted or a sorted T cell fraction (not recorded which). These TCRs come from a human donor who was either an allogeneic HSCT recipient or a stem cell or donor lymphocyte infusion donor (not recorded which). It is not recorded whose cells these are; they may come from a transplant donor. Both conserved end residues are part of each CDR3.

TRBJ1-1 TRBV10-3 CAISESRGRTEAFF
TRBJ1-1 TRBV7-9 CASSTPRGAVNTEAFF
TRBJ1-2 TRBV27 CASSLRTGYYGYTF
TRBJ2-1 TRBV25-1 CASSDLWSSYEQFF
TRBJ2-7 TRBV2 CASSEARGTSYEQYF
TRBJ1-2 TRBV20-1 CSASARGSYGYTF
TRBJ1-2 TRBV2 CASGQNNYGYTF
TRBJ2-2 TRBV29-1 CSVGRDSQLNTGELFF
TRBJ1-1 TRBV29-1 CSVVVGSTEAFF
TRBJ2-1 TRBV7-6 CASSLESEQFF
TRBJ1-6 TRBV20-1 CSARGRTSYNSPLHF
TRBJ2-7 TRBV4-1 CASSGKTGSSYEQYF
TRBJ2-2 TRBV4-2 CASSHGSKGGELFF